Sequencing of this TCR beta chain was carried out in a study of cytomegalovirus exposure and HLA in healthy donors. PCR involved 60 Vbeta and 13 Jbeta primers. Only in-frame clones appear in the TCRdb table, and some are missing; sequencing was by immunoSEQ multiplex PCR. In the table there are more than 75,000 clones, less than 80% of which are singletons. This clone has a handful of counts. Its matching antigen is unknown. Regarding the study as a whole: In vitro work confirmed that a few CMV-associated chains recognize CMV antigens.

The sample was PBMCs. The sequence came from a man between 35 and 55 years old in good health and CMV-seropositive.

The CDR3 loop is CASSWTGERKYF. The DNA for the CDR3 is TGTGCCAGCAGTTGGACAGGGGAAAGAAAGTACTTC. This rearrangement joins TRBV6-5 to TRBJ2-7; 9 bases fit TRBD1. This CDR3 region has 12 residues. V shed 4 bases, J shed 11 bases, and the junction held 6 bases outside the gene matches. Per the germline V gene, CDR1 is MNHEY and CDR2 is SVGAGI.